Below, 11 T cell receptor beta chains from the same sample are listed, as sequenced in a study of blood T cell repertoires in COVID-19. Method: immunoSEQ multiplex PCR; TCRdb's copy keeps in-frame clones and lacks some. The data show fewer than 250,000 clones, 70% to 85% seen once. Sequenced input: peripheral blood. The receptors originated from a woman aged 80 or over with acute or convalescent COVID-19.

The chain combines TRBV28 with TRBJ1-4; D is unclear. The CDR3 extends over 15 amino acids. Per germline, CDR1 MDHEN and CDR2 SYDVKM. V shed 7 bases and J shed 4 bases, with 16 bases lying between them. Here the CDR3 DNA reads TGTGCCAGCAATACTGTGGGCGCTGGTAATGAAAAACTGTTTTTT. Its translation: CASNTVGAGNEKLFF. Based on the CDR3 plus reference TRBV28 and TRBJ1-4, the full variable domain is DVKVTQSSRYLVKRTGEKVFLECVQDMDHENMFWYRQDPGLGLRLIYFSYDVKMKEKGDIPEGYSVSREKKERFSLILESASTNQTSMYLCASNTVGAGNEKLFFGSGTQLSVL.

CDR3 in amino acids: CASSYADNEQFF. CDR3 sequence (DNA): TGTGCCAGCAGTTACGCAGATAATGAGCAGTTCTTC. The chain is built from TRBV6-6 and TRBJ2-1; D call uncertain. Trimming removed 2 bases at V and 7 bases at J, with 6 bases between. Germline CDR1 is MNHNY and CDR2 is SVGAGI (reference sequence). The CDR3 is made up of 12 amino acids.

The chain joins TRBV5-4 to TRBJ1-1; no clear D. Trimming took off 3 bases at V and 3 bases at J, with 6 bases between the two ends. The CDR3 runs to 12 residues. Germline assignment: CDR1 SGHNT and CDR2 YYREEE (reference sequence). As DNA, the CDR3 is TGTGCCAGCAGCTACCAGTACACTGAAGCTTTCTTT. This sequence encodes CASSYQYTEAFF. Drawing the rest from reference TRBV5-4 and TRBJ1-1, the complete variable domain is ETGVTQSPTHLIKTRGQQVTLRCSSQSGHNTVSWYQQALGQGPQFIFQYYREEENGRGNFPPRFSGLQFPNYSSELNVNALELDDSALYLCASSYQYTEAFFGQGTRLTVV.

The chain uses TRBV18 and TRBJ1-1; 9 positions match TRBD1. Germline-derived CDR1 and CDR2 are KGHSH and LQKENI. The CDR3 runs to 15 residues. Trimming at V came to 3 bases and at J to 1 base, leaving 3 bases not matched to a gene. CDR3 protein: CASSPTTGGNTEAFF. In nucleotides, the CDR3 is TGTGCCAGCTCACCCACGACAGGGGGGAACACTGAAGCTTTCTTT.

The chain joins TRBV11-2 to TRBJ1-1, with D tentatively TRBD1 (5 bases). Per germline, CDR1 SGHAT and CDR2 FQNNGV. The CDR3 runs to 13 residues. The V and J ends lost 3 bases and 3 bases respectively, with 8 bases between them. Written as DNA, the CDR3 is TGTGCCAGCAGCTTGGGGCCGGACACTGAAGCTTTCTTT. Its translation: CASSLGPDTEAFF.

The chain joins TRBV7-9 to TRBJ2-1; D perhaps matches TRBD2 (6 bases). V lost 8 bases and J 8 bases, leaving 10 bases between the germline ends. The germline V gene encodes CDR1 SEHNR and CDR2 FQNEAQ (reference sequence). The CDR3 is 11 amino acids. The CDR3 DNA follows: TGTGCCAGCGACGGGGAGGATGAGCAGTTCTTC. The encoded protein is CASDGEDEQFF.

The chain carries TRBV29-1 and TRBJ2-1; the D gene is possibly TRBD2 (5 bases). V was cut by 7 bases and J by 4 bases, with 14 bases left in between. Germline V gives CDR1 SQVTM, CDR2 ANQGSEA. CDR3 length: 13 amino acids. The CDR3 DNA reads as TGCAGCGCACCTCATCAGCGGTACAATGAGCAGTTCTTC. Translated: CSAPHQRYNEQFF.

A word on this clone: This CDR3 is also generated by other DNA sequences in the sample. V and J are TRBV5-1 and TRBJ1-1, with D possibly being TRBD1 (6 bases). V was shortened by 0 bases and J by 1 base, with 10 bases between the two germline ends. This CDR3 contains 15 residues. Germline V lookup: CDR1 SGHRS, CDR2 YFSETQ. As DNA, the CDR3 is TGCGCCAGCAGCTTGGAGGGCAGGGGGAACACTGAAGCTTTCTTT. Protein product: CASSLEGRGNTEAFF.

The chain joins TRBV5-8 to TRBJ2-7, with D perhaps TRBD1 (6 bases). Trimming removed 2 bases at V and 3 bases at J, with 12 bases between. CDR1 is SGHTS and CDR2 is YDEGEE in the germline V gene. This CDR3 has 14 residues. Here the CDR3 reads CASSFQGTYYEQYF. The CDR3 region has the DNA TGTGCCAGCAGCTTCCAGGGGACCTACTACGAGCAGTACTTC.

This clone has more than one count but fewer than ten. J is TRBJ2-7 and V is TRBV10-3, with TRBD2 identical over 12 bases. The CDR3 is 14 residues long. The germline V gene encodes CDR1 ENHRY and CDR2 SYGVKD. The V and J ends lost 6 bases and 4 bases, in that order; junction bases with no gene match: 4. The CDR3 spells CAISGLAGRYEQYF. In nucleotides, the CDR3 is TGTGCCATCAGCGGACTAGCGGGAAGGTACGAGCAGTACTTC.

The CDR3 reads CASRGQGRGNTGELFF. As DNA, the CDR3 is TGTGCCAGCAGGGGACAGGGAAGGGGGAACACCGGGGAGCTGTTTTTT. The gene calls are TRBV7-2 and TRBJ2-2, with 9 bases fitting TRBD1. The CDR3 is made up of 16 amino acids. Per germline, CDR1 SGHTA and CDR2 FQGNSA. V shed 6 bases, J shed 1 base, and the junction held 6 bases outside the gene matches.